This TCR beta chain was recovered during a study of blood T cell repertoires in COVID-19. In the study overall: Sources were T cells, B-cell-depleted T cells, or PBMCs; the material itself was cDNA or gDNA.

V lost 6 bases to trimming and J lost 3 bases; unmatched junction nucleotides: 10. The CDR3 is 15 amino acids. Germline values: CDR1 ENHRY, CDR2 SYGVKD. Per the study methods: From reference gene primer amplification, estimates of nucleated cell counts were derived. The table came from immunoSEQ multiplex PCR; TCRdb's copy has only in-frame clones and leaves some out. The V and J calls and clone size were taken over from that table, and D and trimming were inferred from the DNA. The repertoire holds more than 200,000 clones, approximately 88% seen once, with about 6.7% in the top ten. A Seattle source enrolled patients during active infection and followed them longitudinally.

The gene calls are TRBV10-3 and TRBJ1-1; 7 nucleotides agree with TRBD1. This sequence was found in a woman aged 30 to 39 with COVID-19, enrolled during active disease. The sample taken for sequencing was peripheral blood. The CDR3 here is CAIRERQGSDTEAFF. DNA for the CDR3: TGTGCCATCAGGGAGAGACAGGGAAGTGACACTGAAGCTTTCTTT.